This T cell receptor beta chain was identified during a study of shared clonotypes between healthy human individuals. Remarks on this clone: This specimen includes other DNA sequences encoding the same CDR3.

CDR3 length: 13 amino acids. V was trimmed by 1 base and J by 4 bases, leaving 9 bases between them. Germline values: CDR1 SGHRS, CDR2 YFSETQ. At a deep level, the assay was run. Clones were read by immunoSEQ multiplex PCR, and TCRdb kept only the in-frame ones, dropping some. The repertoire has roughly 2,500,000 clones, 93% of them found once; the top ten carry about 0.34%. The chain has TRBV5-1 and TRBJ2-7; D is perhaps TRBD1 (6 bases). This clonotype was sampled from a man aged 18-30 years in good health. Some clones in this sample may be carry-over from other donors' samples. Sequencing was done on a sample of naive CD4+ T cells from PBMCs. Subset denoted: CD45RA+ positively selected. The CDR3 DNA reads TGCGCCAGCAGCTTGAGGCAGGGGTACGAGCAGTACTTC. This encodes CASSLRQGYEQYF.